These 20 T cell receptor beta chains share one sample of origin, sequenced in a study of T cell changes during pregnancy in multiple sclerosis. Generated by immunoSEQ multiplex PCR, the TCRdb table keeps only in-frame clones and is missing some. The table has roughly 46,000 clones, under 90% seen once; the top ten hold approximately 0.64%. The sequencing here drew on CD4+ T cells from peripheral blood mononuclear cells, taken before pregnancy. These receptors were taken from a female donor with multiple sclerosis, enrolled in a pregnancy study.

This clone was seen once. The chain recombines TRBV14 with TRBJ1-2; D is ambiguous. The V end lost 0 bases, the J end lost 5 bases, and 13 bases lay between the germline ends. The germline V gene has CDR1 SGHDN and CDR2 FVKESK. The CDR3 loop spans 15 amino acids. For the CDR3, the DNA is TGTGCCAGCAGCCAAGATTTCGGGATGCAGTATGGCTACACCTTC. Translated: CASSQDFGMQYGYTF.

The gene calls are TRBV10-3 and TRBJ1-5, with 9 bases matching TRBD1. The V gene's germline CDR1 is ENHRY and CDR2 SYGVKD. This CDR3 region has 16 residues. Losses at the gene ends were 6 bases for V and 6 bases for J; bases not matched to a gene: 12. The CDR3 spells CAISRDRDIHPQPQHF. Written as DNA, the CDR3 is TGTGCCATCAGCCGGGACAGGGATATACACCCTCAGCCCCAGCATTTT.

J is TRBJ2-7 and V is TRBV7-6; maybe TRBD1 (6 bases). V was cut by 5 bases and J by 3 bases, with 14 bases left in between. This CDR3 is 14 amino acids long. The germline gives CDR1 SGHVS, CDR2 FNYEAQ. CDR3 DNA: TGTGCCAGCAGCCGATCGGGACAATACTACGAGCAGTACTTC. This sequence encodes CASSRSGQYYEQYF.

The gene calls are TRBV14 and TRBJ1-4, with TRBD1 as a possible D gene (5 bases). Germline V gene data show CDR1 as SGHDN and CDR2 as FVKESK. The ends were cut back, 1 base at V and 4 bases at J, with 10 bases in the middle. This CDR3 has 15 amino acids. This CDR3 is CASSQVGGVNEKLFF. The CDR3 DNA follows: TGTGCCAGCAGCCAAGTTGGGGGGGTTAATGAAAAACTGTTTTTT.

The V call is TRBV2, the J call TRBJ2-4; 7 bases fit TRBD1. V lost 6 bases and J lost 1; bases outside the gene matches: 9. The CDR3 has 16 amino acids. The germline V gene has CDR1 SNHLY and CDR2 FYNNEI. CDR3 sequence: CASRRGTARAKNIQYF. The CDR3 DNA reads TGTGCCAGCAGGAGGGGGACAGCCAGGGCCAAAAACATTCAGTACTTC.

The rearrangement joins TRBV7-7 to TRBJ2-5; no clear D gene. The CDR3 loop spans 14 amino acids. Germline CDR1 reads SSHAT; CDR2 reads FNYEAQ (reference sequence). The V and J ends lost 4 bases and 3 bases respectively, with 12 bases between them. The CDR3: CASSSHFREETQYF. As DNA, the CDR3 is TGTGCCAGCAGCTCCCACTTCCGGGAAGAGACCCAGTACTTC.

V usage is TRBV5-1 and J usage is TRBJ2-1; 7 bases fit TRBD1. Germline V lookup: CDR1 SGHRS, CDR2 YFSETQ. The CDR3 spans 14 residues. Trimming at V came to 0 bases and at J to 7 bases, leaving 4 bases not matched to a gene. The CDR3 DNA follows: TGCGCCAGCAGCTTGGGACAACAGGGGAATGAGCAGTTCTTC. Translating gives CASSLGQQGNEQFF.

The CDR3 coding sequence is TGTGCCAGCAGGGGGGGGAGTGCAGATACGCAGTATTTT. Its protein is CASRGGSADTQYF. The rearrangement joins TRBV7-2 to TRBJ2-3; 7 positions agree with TRBD2. The CDR3 runs 13 residues. Germline V gene data show CDR1 as SGHTA and CDR2 as FQGNSA. Germline trimming cut 6 bases from V and 4 bases from J; bases unmatched to any gene: 4.

The CDR3 bases are TGTGCCAGCAGCGTAGGTAGCGGTCCCTACAATGAGCAGTTCTTC. Translated, it gives CASSVGSGPYNEQFF. The chain employs TRBV9 and TRBJ2-1, with D perhaps matching TRBD2 (6 bases). CDR1 is SGDLS, CDR2 YYNGEE, per germline. The germline V and J ends were trimmed by 0 bases and 2 bases, with 9 bases remaining between them. The CDR3 runs to 15 residues.

Here the CDR3 reads CASSPRGPLAGDTGELFF. The DNA of the CDR3 is TGTGCCAGCAGCCCGCGTGGGCCACTAGCGGGGGACACCGGGGAGCTGTTTTTT. The chain is built from TRBV11-3 and TRBJ2-2; 11 bases are a match to TRBD2. The V gene end was trimmed by 5 bases and the J gene end by 3 bases; junction bases not matched to a gene: 11. Germline-derived CDR1 and CDR2 are SGHNT and YENEEA. The CDR3 has 18 residues.

Remarks on this clone: One end of the junction fails to match germline, which may point to a read error. This chain connects TRBV9 to TRBJ2-2; 11 nucleotides match TRBD2. The V gene's germline CDR1 is SGDLS and CDR2 YYNGEE. This CDR3 has 15 amino acids. CDR3 sequence reads: CASSAGLAGVGGLFF. The CDR3 DNA reads TGTGCCAGCAGCGCTGGACTAGCGGGCGTAGGGGGGCTGTTTTTT. Filled out from reference TRBV9 and TRBJ2-2, the complete variable domain reads DSGVTQTPKHLITATGQRVTLRCSPRSGDLSVYWYQQSLDQGLQFLIQYYNGEERAKGNILERFSAQQFPDLHSELNLSSLELGDSALYFCASSAGLAGVGGLFFGEGSRLTVL.

The CDR3 DNA reads TGTGCCAGTAGGGTTGAGGGCCTGAACACTGAAGCTTTCTTT. Translating gives CASRVEGLNTEAFF. V usage is TRBV19 and J usage is TRBJ1-1, with D unclear. V was shortened by 6 bases and J by 0 bases, with 11 bases between the two germline ends. The CDR3 is 14 amino acids. Germline V gene lookup returns CDR1 LNHDA and CDR2 SQIVND (reference sequence). Drawing the rest from reference TRBV19 and TRBJ1-1, the complete variable domain is DGGITQSPKYLFRKEGQNVTLSCEQNLNHDAMYWYRQDPGQGLRLIYYSQIVNDFQKGDIAEGYSVSREKKESFPLTVTSAQKNPTAFYLCASRVEGLNTEAFFGQGTRLTVV.

This clone showed up just once. At one end the junction does not follow the germline gene, possibly because of a read error. In DNA, the CDR3 is TGTGCCAGCAGCCTAGCGGGACTCCAAGAGACCCAGTACTTC. It translates to CASSLAGLQETQYF. The V call is TRBV7-2, the J call TRBJ2-5; 9 nucleotides match TRBD2. Germline V gene lookup returns CDR1 SGHTA and CDR2 FQGNSA. The CDR3 consists of 14 residues.

This clone appeared a single time. The chain couples TRBV7-2 to TRBJ2-7; 7 bases fit TRBD1. The ends lost 5 bases at V and 2 bases at J; junction bases unmatched: 12. The CDR3 extends over 16 amino acids. Per germline, CDR1 SGHTA and CDR2 FQGNSA. The CDR3 region is CASSHNRGGQTYEQYF. The CDR3 DNA reads TGTGCCAGCAGCCACAACAGGGGTGGGCAAACCTACGAGCAGTACTTC.

J is TRBJ2-1 and V is TRBV5-1, with D tentatively TRBD2 (5 bases). The CDR3 sequence is 13 residues long. Deletions cut 0 bases from V and 6 bases from J, with 7 bases between. Germline assignment: CDR1 SGHRS and CDR2 YFSETQ. CDR3 in DNA: TGCGCCAGCAGCTTGGCCCGGGGCAATGAGCAGTTCTTC. It specifies CASSLARGNEQFF.

The J gene is TRBJ2-7, the V gene TRBV9; 7 bases agree with TRBD2. This CDR3 is built from 11 residues. After removal of 6 bases from V and 4 bases from J, the junction contained 1 base not matched to a gene. Germline V gene lookup returns CDR1 SGDLS and CDR2 YYNGEE. CDR3 in amino acids: CASMGGYEQYF. The CDR3 DNA follows: TGTGCCAGCATGGGGGGGTACGAGCAGTACTTC.

This rearrangement joins TRBV6-1 to TRBJ1-2; 8 nucleotides line up with TRBD1. J was trimmed by 3 bases and V by 6 bases; bases with no gene match: 3. There are 13 residues in the CDR3. Germline V gives CDR1 MNHNS, CDR2 SASEGT. The CDR3 nucleotides are TGTGCCAGCAGAACGGGACAGGACTATGGCTACACCTTC. Translated, it gives CASRTGQDYGYTF.

The rearrangement joins TRBV7-9 to TRBJ2-3, with a weak D call TRBD2 (6 bases). CDR1 is SEHNR and CDR2 is FQNEAQ in the germline V gene (reference sequence). CDR3 size: 15 residues. The V end was cut by 6 bases, the J end by 1 base, with 14 bases between. CDR3 DNA sequence: TGTGCCAGCAGGGGGGGAGTGATGGGCACAGATACGCAGTATTTT. It translates to CASRGGVMGTDTQYF.

The chain uses TRBV5-1 and TRBJ1-4; 7 bases agree with TRBD1. V shed 0 bases and J 4 bases; nucleotides not matched to a gene: 9. Germline V gene sequence: CDR1 SGHRS, CDR2 YFSETQ. This CDR3 has 17 residues. Here the CDR3 DNA reads TGCGCCAGCAGCTTGGTAGGGGGCGCTCTAGGTAATGAAAAACTGTTTTTT. It codes for CASSLVGGALGNEKLFF. The complete variable domain, with remaining parts taken from reference TRBV5-1 and TRBJ1-4, reads KAGVTQTPRYLIKTRGQQVTLSCSPISGHRSVSWYQQTPGQGLQFLFEYFSETQRNKGNFPGRFSGRQFSNSRSEMNVSTLELGDSALYLCASSLVGGALGNEKLFFGSGTQLSVL.

CDR3 in amino acids: CASRPGQSNTEAFF. For the CDR3, the DNA is TGCGCCAGCCGCCCGGGACAATCTAACACTGAAGCTTTCTTT. The chain links TRBV5-1 to TRBJ1-1, with D perhaps matching TRBD1 (6 bases). CDR1 and CDR2 (germline): SGHRS, YFSETQ. The CDR3 extends over 14 amino acids. V lost 7 bases and J 2 bases, leaving 15 bases between the germline ends. The full variable domain, rest sourced from reference TRBV5-1 and TRBJ1-1, is KAGVTQTPRYLIKTRGQQVTLSCSPISGHRSVSWYQQTPGQGLQFLFEYFSETQRNKGNFPGRFSGRQFSNSRSEMNVSTLELGDSALYLCASRPGQSNTEAFFGQGTRLTVV.